These T cell receptor beta chains were read from a single sample in a study of T cell responses to AZD1222 COVID-19 vaccine. Sequencing used immunoSEQ multiplex PCR; TCRdb keeps in-frame clones, though not all of them. The sample carries about 120,000 clones, around 85% recorded once. The source material was peripheral blood, sampled on day 0 of AZD1222 vaccination. The receptor set was obtained from an adult in good health. Each CDR3 is given with its conserved first and last residue. The D gene is left open where the match is weak. Clone size appears in some rows only: once, few, many, or a class for an expanded clone.

V gene	J gene	D gene	clone size	CDR3 protein	CDR3 DNA
TRBV27	TRBJ1-4	TRBD1	few	CASGLRGRETNEKLFF	TGTGCCAGCGGCCTTAGGGGGCGGGAGACTAATGAAAAACTGTTTTTT
TRBV9	TRBJ1-6	TRBD1	-	CASSVGSGTVKGSPLHF	TGTGCCAGCAGCGTAGGGAGCGGGACAGTAAAAGGTTCACCCCTCCACTTT
TRBV6-1	TRBJ1-1	-	-	CASSERGNTEAFF	TGTGCCAGCAGTGAACGAGGAAACACTGAAGCTTTCTTT
TRBV5-1	TRBJ2-7	-	-	CASSFEQNVYEQYF	TGCGCCAGCAGCTTCGAACAGAATGTCTACGAGCAGTACTTC
TRBV7-2	TRBJ2-7	-	-	CASRTANEQYF	TGTGCCAGCAGGACCGCTAACGAGCAGTACTTC
TRBV10-3	TRBJ1-1	TRBD1	few	CAINRGQGNTEAFF	TGTGCCATCAATAGGGGACAGGGTAACACTGAAGCTTTCTTT
TRBV5-5	TRBJ1-1	-	-	CASSFWGQGTTEAFF	TGTGCCAGCAGCTTTTGGGGGCAGGGTACCACTGAAGCTTTCTTT
TRBV21-1	TRBJ2-7	-	once	CASSVAGEQYF	TGTGCCAGCAGCGTGGCGGGGGAGCAGTACTTC
TRBV10-3	TRBJ2-1	-	-	CAISGTASSYNEQFF	TGTGCCATCAGTGGGACAGCGAGCTCCTACAATGAGCAGTTCTTC
TRBV19	TRBJ1-1	-	-	CASSIYFSTEAFF	TGTGCCAGTAGTATTTATTTTTCCACTGAAGCTTTCTTT
TRBV5-1	TRBJ2-7	-	-	CASSLAGGDSFEQYF	TGCGCCAGCAGCTTGGCCGGCGGGGACTCTTTCGAGCAGTACTTC
TRBV5-1	TRBJ1-6	-	once	CASSLRGLGSPLHF	TGCGCCAGCAGCTTGAGGGGATTAGGTTCACCCCTCCACTTT
TRBV5-1	TRBJ2-3	-	-	CASSSSVDSGGTDTQYF	TGCGCCAGCAGCTCCTCCGTAGACAGCGGTGGCACAGATACGCAGTATTTT
TRBV2	TRBJ2-2	TRBD1	-	CASNDRGGSTGELFF	TGTGCCAGCAACGACAGGGGGGGCTCCACCGGGGAGCTGTTTTTT
TRBV4-2	TRBJ1-2	-	-	CASSQGAEVYGYTF	TGTGCCAGCAGCCAAGGTGCGGAGGTTTATGGCTACACCTTC
TRBV6-5	TRBJ1-1	-	-	CASRTEKNTEAFF	TGTGCCAGCAGGACGGAGAAGAACACTGAAGCTTTCTTT
TRBV19	TRBJ2-1	-	few	CASSITAGNNEQFF	TGTGCCAGTAGTATAACGGCGGGGAACAATGAGCAGTTCTTC
TRBV7-8	TRBJ2-7	-	-	CASTFHQGPSWEQYF	TGTGCCAGCACCTTCCACCAGGGCCCCTCGTGGGAGCAGTACTTC
TRBV29-1	TRBJ2-5	-	-	CSVEVDGKRAQYF	TGCAGCGTTGAAGTGGACGGGAAACGGGCCCAGTACTTC
TRBV19	TRBJ1-2	-	-	CASSTDRNNYGYTF	TGTGCCAGTAGTACCGACAGGAATAACTATGGCTACACCTTC
TRBV28	TRBJ2-6	-	few	CASYSGANVLTF	TGTGCCAGTTACTCTGGGGCCAACGTCCTGACTTTC
TRBV9	TRBJ2-1	TRBD2	-	CASSAGLAGPYNEQFF	TGTGCCAGCAGCGCCGGACTAGCGGGACCCTACAATGAGCAGTTCTTC
TRBV19	TRBJ2-2	-	-	CASSIYKGVTGELFF	TGTGCCAGTAGTATTTATAAGGGAGTCACCGGGGAGCTGTTTTTT
TRBV7-8	TRBJ2-2	-	-	CASSFPRSRTGELFF	TGTGCCAGCAGCTTTCCGAGGTCCCGCACCGGGGAGCTGTTTTTT
TRBV27	TRBJ2-1	TRBD1	few	CASSNPGQGRNEQFF	TGTGCCAGCAGTAATCCGGGACAGGGCAGGAATGAGCAGTTCTTC
TRBV19	TRBJ1-5	TRBD1	-	CASSIWGQRVRNQPQHF	TGTGCCAGTAGTATATGGGGACAGCGGGTACGCAATCAGCCCCAGCATTTT
TRBV30	TRBJ1-1	TRBD1	-	CAWSWGGQMNTEAFF	TGTGCCTGGAGTTGGGGGGGACAGATGAACACTGAAGCTTTCTTT
TRBV7-2	TRBJ1-2	-	-	CAYASGYGYTF	TGTGCTTACGCCTCGGGGTATGGCTACACCTTC
TRBV6-4	TRBJ2-1	TRBD1	many	CASSETGQGHNEQFF	TGTGCCAGCAGTGAAACGGGACAGGGGCACAATGAGCAGTTCTTC
TRBV3-1/TRBV3-2	TRBJ1-1	-	-	CASSQRGAGDTEAFF	TGTGCCAGCAGCCAGAGAGGGGCCGGGGACACTGAAGCTTTCTTT
TRBV28	TRBJ2-2	-	-	CASTSLLNTGELFF	TGTGCCAGCACGTCCCTTTTAAACACCGGGGAGCTGTTTTTT
TRBV3-1/TRBV3-2	TRBJ1-2	-	-	CASSPGHGYTF	TGTGCCAGCAGCCCCGGCCATGGCTACACCTTC
TRBV7-2	TRBJ2-2	-	-	CASSPPRAGELFF	TGTGCCAGCAGCCCTCCTAGAGCCGGGGAGCTGTTTTTT
TRBV7-9	TRBJ1-1	TRBD1	-	CASSRTGGNGEAFF	TGTGCCAGCAGCCGGACAGGGGGCAACGGTGAAGCTTTCTTT
TRBV28	TRBJ2-7	-	-	CASSLWGASGASYEQYF	TGTGCCAGCAGTTTATGGGGGGCTAGCGGAGCCTCCTACGAGCAGTACTTC
TRBV6-5	TRBJ2-5	-	-	CASSYSTGDRGETQYF	TGTGCCAGCAGTTACTCTACTGGGGACCGGGGAGAGACCCAGTACTTC
TRBV7-2	TRBJ2-5	TRBD2	-	CASSSVLAGGETQYF	TGTGCCAGCAGCTCCGTACTAGCGGGGGGGGAGACCCAGTACTTC
TRBV5-1	TRBJ2-2	-	-	CASSFKPADGGELFF	TGCGCCAGCAGCTTTAAACCCGCGGACGGCGGGGAGCTGTTTTTT
TRBV15	TRBJ1-6	-	-	CATSRVGVAPLHF	TGTGCCACCAGCAGAGTGGGAGTGGCACCCCTCCACTTT
TRBV18	TRBJ1-5	-	few	CASSQGVSTGVQPQHF	TGTGCCAGCTCACAGGGGGTCTCAACAGGAGTGCAGCCCCAGCATTTT
TRBV6-1	TRBJ1-1	TRBD1	-	CASSDHRGRLTEAFF	TGTGCCAGCAGTGACCACAGGGGGCGCTTGACTGAAGCTTTCTTT
TRBV28	TRBJ2-1	-	-	CASRGPSSYNEQFF	TGTGCCAGCAGAGGACCCAGCTCCTACAATGAGCAGTTCTTC
TRBV7-7	TRBJ2-7	-	-	CASSLGPGKSYEQYF	TGTGCTAGCAGCTTAGGTCCCGGCAAGTCCTACGAGCAGTACTTC
TRBV10-3	TRBJ1-6	-	-	CAIRTLNSPLHF	TGTGCCATCCGCACTCTTAATTCACCCCTCCACTTT
TRBV14	TRBJ2-7	-	-	CASSQDYGYEQYF	TGTGCCAGCAGCCAAGATTATGGCTACGAGCAGTACTTC
TRBV3-1/TRBV3-2	TRBJ2-5	TRBD2	-	CASSSGLALQETQYF	TGTGCCAGCAGCTCGGGACTAGCGTTGCAAGAGACCCAGTACTTC
TRBV6-9	TRBJ1-3	TRBD1	-	CASSLDRIGNTIYF	TGTGCCAGCAGTTTGGACAGGATTGGAAACACCATATATTTT
TRBV27	TRBJ1-2	TRBD1	-	CASRKEGAANYGYTF	TGTGCCAGCAGGAAGGAGGGGGCGGCTAACTATGGCTACACCTTC
TRBV13	TRBJ2-2	TRBD2	few	CASRILAGGPANTGELFF	TGTGCCAGCAGAATTCTAGCGGGGGGACCCGCGAACACCGGGGAGCTGTTTTTT
TRBV28	TRBJ1-5	-	-	CASSLFSLGRDTDQPQHF	TGTGCCAGCAGTTTATTCTCCCTCGGACGGGATACTGATCAGCCCCAGCATTTT
TRBV5-1	TRBJ1-4	-	-	CASSLRTGEEKLFF	TGCGCCAGCAGCTTGAGGACGGGGGAAGAAAAACTGTTTTTT
TRBV27	TRBJ2-7	TRBD1	-	CASSPDRPSYEQYF	TGTGCCAGCAGTCCGGACAGGCCGTCCTACGAGCAGTACTTC
TRBV7-9	TRBJ1-1	-	-	CASSLRGNRDTEAFF	TGTGCCAGCAGCTTGAGGGGGAATCGGGACACTGAAGCTTTCTTT
TRBV5-4	TRBJ1-1	-	-	CASRGDRRNTEAFF	TGTGCCAGCAGGGGGGACCGGAGGAACACTGAAGCTTTCTTT